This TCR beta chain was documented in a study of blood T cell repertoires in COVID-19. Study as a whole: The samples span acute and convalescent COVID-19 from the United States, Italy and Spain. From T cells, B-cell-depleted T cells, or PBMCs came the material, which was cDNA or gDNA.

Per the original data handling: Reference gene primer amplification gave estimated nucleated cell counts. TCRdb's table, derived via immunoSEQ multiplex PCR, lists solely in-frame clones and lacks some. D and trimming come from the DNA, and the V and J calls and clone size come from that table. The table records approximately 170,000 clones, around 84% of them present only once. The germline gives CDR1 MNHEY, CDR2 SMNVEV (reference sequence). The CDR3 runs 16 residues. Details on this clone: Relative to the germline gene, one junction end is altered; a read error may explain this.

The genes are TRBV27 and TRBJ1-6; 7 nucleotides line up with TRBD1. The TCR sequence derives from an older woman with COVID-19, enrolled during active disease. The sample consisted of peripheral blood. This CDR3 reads CASRLYRGPYNSPLHF. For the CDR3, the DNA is TGTGCCAGCAGGTTATACAGGGGCCCCTATAATTCACCCCTCCACTTT.